Sequencing of this TCR beta chain was carried out in a study of early T cells in non-severe SARS-CoV-2 infection. The overall study: Unsorted whole blood bulk RNA was sequenced, with unpaired chains. Study findings and constraints: The matching step, a VDJdb search, favored anti-spike CD8 responses and missed private and CD4 specificities.

This clonotype turned up a few times. Its specificity is not known. Tagging with unique molecular identifiers was applied to individual cDNA molecules. TCRdb fed the 5' RACE reads into MiXCR, producing one record per CDR3 protein. The sample has approximately 65,000 distinct CDR3 sequences, about an eighth seen once. The V and J ends lost 1 base and 7 bases, in that order; junction bases with no gene match: 1. The V gene's germline CDR1 is SNHLY and CDR2 FYNNEI. The CDR3 sequence is 13 residues long. Sequenced material: whole blood. This sequence was found in an adult who was a healthcare worker with PCR-confirmed SARS-CoV-2 infection or an uninfected control (not recorded which). V is TRBV2 and J is TRBJ1-5; TRBD1 agrees at 7 bases. This CDR3 reads CASSEGQGQPQHF. The CDR3 DNA follows: TGTGCCAGCAGTGAAGGACAGGGACAGCCCCAGCATTTT.